This T cell receptor beta chain was sequenced in a study of Graves' ophthalmopathy and Graves' hyperthyroidism. The wider study: If no ophthalmopathy appeared within 18 months of follow-up, hyperthyroidism was termed stable.

Whole-study results and caveats: Blood also held most thyroid clonotypes expanded above 0.001 frequency. Discriminating ophthalmopathy from stable hyperthyroidism, a 13-signature model attained a sensitivity of about 88% and a specificity of almost 83%.

This clonotype was observed many times. Its antigen remains unknown. RNA transcripts were the source from which TCR beta CDR3 regions were amplified. Scientists carried out first-round RT-PCR using HTBI primers and then a second-round multiplex PCR. TCRdb re-called the multiplex PCR reads through MiXCR, storing one row per CDR3 protein. The profile covers some 1.1 million distinct CDR3 sequences, with 35% to 45% appearing a single time and 8.5% to 14% taken by the ten largest. V lost 3 bases and J 0 bases, leaving 11 bases between the germline ends. The germline gives CDR1 SEHNR, CDR2 FQNEAQ (reference sequence). The CDR3 sequence is 16 residues long.

The material sequenced was peripheral blood or thyroid tissue (not recorded which). This clonotype was sampled from an adult man with Graves' hyperthyroidism. V and J are TRBV7-9 and TRBJ2-2; a weak D match, TRBD2 (6 bases). CDR3 loop: CASSFRAGSNTGELFF. In DNA, the CDR3 is TGTGCCAGCAGCTTCAGGGCGGGATCGAACACCGGGGAGCTGTTTTTT. Full variable domain (rest looked up from reference TRBV7-9 and TRBJ2-2): DTGVSQNPRHKITKRGQNVTFRCDPISEHNRLYWYRQTLGQGPEFLTYFQNEAQLEKSRLLSDRFSAERPKGSFSTLEIQRTEQGDSAMYLCASSFRAGSNTGELFFGEGSRLTVL.